The clone carrying this TCR beta chain was detected once. The antigen is unknown. Germline V lookup: CDR1 SGHNT, CDR2 YENEEA. V was clipped by 2 bases and J by 4 bases, with 6 bases between them. This CDR3 has 13 amino acids. This record belongs to a study of cytomegalovirus exposure and HLA in healthy donors. Study observations and caveats: V- and J-gene trimming in TCR beta was tied to a missense DCLRE1C variant by an analysis performed later. Upon later analysis, TCR association rates were observed to vary by HLA locus, being highest for DRB1 and lowest for HLA-C.

At the time of sampling, donors were nominally healthy, though unrecorded immune exposures were likely. PCR used 60 Vbeta primers and 13 Jbeta primers. As processed by the authors: Later work found around 80 million unique TCR beta chains, with 9.5 million to 11 million shared. TCRdb's copy holds only in-frame clones and misses some; the assay was immunoSEQ multiplex PCR. V, J and clone size reflect that table, while D and trimming were determined from the DNA. The sample has around 140,000 clones; about two thirds are singletons. The sample consisted of PBMCs. The TCR originated in a man over 45 in good health and CMV-seropositive. The chain carries TRBV11-3 and TRBJ2-1; TRBD2 is a possible D gene (5 bases). CDR3 sequence: CASSLPGYNEQFF. In DNA form, the CDR3 reads TGTGCCAGCAGCTTACCGGGGTACAATGAGCAGTTCTTC.